This entry features one T cell receptor beta chain sequence. As yet, its antigen is unknown. Germline CDR1 MNHEY, CDR2 SVGAGI. V was shortened by 8 bases and J by 4 bases, with 21 bases between the two germline ends. This CDR3 contains 15 residues. The entry originates in a study of cytomegalovirus exposure and HLA in healthy donors. General observations from the study: Most TCR sequences proved rare, with some public TCRs found in many donors.

Sequenced by immunoSEQ multiplex PCR; TCRdb stores in-frame clones only, minus some. This table has roughly 80,000 clones, approximately 93% appearing once. This chain links TRBV6-5 with TRBJ2-7; maybe TRBD2 (5 bases). The sample comprised PBMCs. The receptor was derived from a man aged 18 to 30 in good health and CMV-seronegative. Here the CDR3 reads CASSTGSVPVYEQYF. The CDR3 bases are TGTGCCAGCTCTACTGGGAGCGTCCCTGTGTACGAGCAGTACTTC.